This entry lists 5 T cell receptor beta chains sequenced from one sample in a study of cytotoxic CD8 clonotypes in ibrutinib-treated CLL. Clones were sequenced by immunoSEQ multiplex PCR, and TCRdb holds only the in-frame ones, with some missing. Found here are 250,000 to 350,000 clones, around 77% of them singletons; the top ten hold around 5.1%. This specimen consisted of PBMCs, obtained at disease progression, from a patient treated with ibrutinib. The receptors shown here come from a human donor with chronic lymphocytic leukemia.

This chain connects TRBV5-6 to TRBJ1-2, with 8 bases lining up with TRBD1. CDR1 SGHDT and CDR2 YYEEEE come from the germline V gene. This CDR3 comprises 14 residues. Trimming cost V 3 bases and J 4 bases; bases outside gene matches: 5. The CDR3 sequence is CASSSRQGTYGYTF. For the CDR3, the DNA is TGTGCCAGCAGCTCCAGACAGGGGACCTATGGCTACACCTTC.

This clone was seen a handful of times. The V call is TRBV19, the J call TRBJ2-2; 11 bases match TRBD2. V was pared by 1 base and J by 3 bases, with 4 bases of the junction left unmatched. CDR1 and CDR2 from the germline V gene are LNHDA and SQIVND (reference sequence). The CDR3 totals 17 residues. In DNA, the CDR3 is TGTGCCAGTAGTATAGTGGATAGCGGGAGGGACACCGGGGAGCTGTTTTTT. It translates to CASSIVDSGRDTGELFF.

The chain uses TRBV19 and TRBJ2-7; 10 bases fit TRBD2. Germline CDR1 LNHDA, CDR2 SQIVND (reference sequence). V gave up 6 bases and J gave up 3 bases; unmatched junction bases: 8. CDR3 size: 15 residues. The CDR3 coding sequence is TGTGCCAGTAGCGTTGGGACTAGCGCCTACTACGAGCAGTACTTC. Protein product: CASSVGTSAYYEQYF.

CDR3 loop: CASSIFLRGEKLFF. CDR3 coding DNA: TGTGCCAGTAGTATATTCCTCCGAGGAGAAAAACTGTTTTTT. The rearrangement joins TRBV19 to TRBJ1-4, with D unclear. V was shortened by 2 bases and J by 8 bases, with 12 bases between the two germline ends. The germline V gene has CDR1 LNHDA and CDR2 SQIVND (reference sequence). The CDR3 length is 14 residues.

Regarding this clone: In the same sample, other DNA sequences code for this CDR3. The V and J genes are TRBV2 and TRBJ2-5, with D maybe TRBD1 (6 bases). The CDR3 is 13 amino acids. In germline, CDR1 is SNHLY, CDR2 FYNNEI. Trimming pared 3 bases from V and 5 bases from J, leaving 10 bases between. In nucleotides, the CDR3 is TGTGCCAGCAGTGATGGGGGCCGGGAGACCCAGTACTTC. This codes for CASSDGGRETQYF. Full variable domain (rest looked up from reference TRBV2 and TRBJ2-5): EPEVTQTPSHQVTQMGQEVILRCVPISNHLYFYWYRQILGQKVEFLVSFYNNEISEKSEIFDDQFSVERPDGSNFTLKIRSTKLEDSAMYFCASSDGGRETQYFGPGTRLLVL.